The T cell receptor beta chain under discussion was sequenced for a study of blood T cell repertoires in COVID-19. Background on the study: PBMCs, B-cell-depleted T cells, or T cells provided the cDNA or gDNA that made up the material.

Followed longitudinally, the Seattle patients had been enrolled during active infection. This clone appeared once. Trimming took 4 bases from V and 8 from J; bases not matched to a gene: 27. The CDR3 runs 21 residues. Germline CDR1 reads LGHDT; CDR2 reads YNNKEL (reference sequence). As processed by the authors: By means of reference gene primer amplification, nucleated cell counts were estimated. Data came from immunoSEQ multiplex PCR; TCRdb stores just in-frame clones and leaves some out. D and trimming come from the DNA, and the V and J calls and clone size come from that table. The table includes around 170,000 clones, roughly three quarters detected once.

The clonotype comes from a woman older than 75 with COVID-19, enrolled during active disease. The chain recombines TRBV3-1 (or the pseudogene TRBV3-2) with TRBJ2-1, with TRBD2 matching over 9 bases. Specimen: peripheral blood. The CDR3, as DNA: TGTGCCAGCAGCCCCCCCCCGGCGGCAGGGGAAAGCCCGGGACTAGCCTATGAGCAGTTCTTC. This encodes CASSPPPAAGESPGLAYEQFF.